Below, 16 T cell receptor beta chains from the same sample are listed, as sequenced in a study of T cells after yellow fever vaccination. TCRdb used MiXCR to reprocess the 5' RACE reads, holding one entry per CDR3 protein. The profile shows about 300,000 distinct CDR3 sequences, almost 4% of them singletons. The sample was PBMCs, taken 5 days after the yellow fever booster vaccination. The receptors here all came from a man between 18 and 35 years old who received the YFV17D yellow fever vaccine.

This clonotype was found a few times. This chain uses TRBV6-2 or TRBV6-3 with TRBJ1-1; D is unresolved. The length of the CDR3 is 12 residues. The germline V gene has CDR1 MNHEY and CDR2 SVGEGT. V lost 6 bases and J lost 3, with 8 bases in between. This chain's CDR3 is CASSPSHTEAFF. As DNA, the CDR3 is TGTGCCAGCAGCCCGAGTCACACTGAAGCTTTCTTT.

V is TRBV5-1 and J is TRBJ2-1, with 16 bases matching TRBD2. The CDR3 contains 16 residues. Germline-derived CDR1 and CDR2 are SGHRS and YFSETQ. V trimming: 3 bases; J trimming: 8 bases; junction bases outside the gene matches: 5. The CDR3 loop reads CASSWAGTSGGDEQFF. The DNA for the CDR3 is TGCGCCAGCAGCTGGGCCGGGACTAGCGGGGGGGATGAGCAGTTCTTC.

The chain employs TRBV19 and TRBJ1-2; a possible D gene is TRBD1 (6 bases). Germline values: CDR1 LNHDA, CDR2 SQIVND (reference sequence). Deletions cut 7 bases from V and 4 bases from J, with 10 bases between. CDR3 length: 12 amino acids. The CDR3 sequence: CASKQGAYGYTF. As DNA, the CDR3 is TGTGCCAGTAAACAGGGCGCCTATGGCTACACCTTC.

This chain connects TRBV12-3 or TRBV12-4 to TRBJ1-1; TRBD1 agrees at 7 bases. V shed 6 bases, J shed 2 bases, and the junction held 12 bases outside the gene matches. The CDR3 runs to 16 residues. DNA for the CDR3: TGTGCCAGCAGCCCCGGCGGGACAGAACCTAACACTGAAGCTTTCTTT. Amino acids: CASSPGGTEPNTEAFF.

This clonotype was counted a few times. The chain couples TRBV12-3 or TRBV12-4 to TRBJ2-7, with D unclear. V was shortened by 6 bases and J by 6 bases, with 15 bases between the two germline ends. This CDR3 is 13 amino acids long. CDR3 sequence reads: CASRGTEDSEQYF. CDR3 nucleotide sequence: TGTGCCAGCAGAGGAACAGAAGATAGCGAGCAGTACTTC.

The rearrangement links TRBV7-2 to TRBJ2-3; D not certain. V lost 1 base and J lost 2, with 4 bases in between. Germline CDR1 and CDR2: SGHTA and FQGNSA. The CDR3 is 13 residues long. The CDR3: CASSLELTDTQYF. Written as DNA, the CDR3 is TGTGCCAGCAGCTTAGAGCTCACAGATACGCAGTATTTT. The entire variable domain, with the rest obtained from reference TRBV7-2 and TRBJ2-3, is as follows: GAGVSQSPSNKVTEKGKDVELRCDPISGHTALYWYRQSLGQGLEFLIYFQGNSAPDKSGLPSDRFSAERTGGSVSTLTIQRTQQEDSAVYLCASSLELTDTQYFGPGTRLTVL.

The chain couples TRBV4-3 to TRBJ2-5, with D unclear. This CDR3 has 15 residues. Germline V gene data show CDR1 as LGHNA and CDR2 as YSLEER. V dropped 0 bases and J dropped 5 bases, with 13 bases sitting between them. In DNA form, the CDR3 reads TGCGCCAGCAGCCAAGATCCCCAGCCCGGGGAGACCCAGTACTTC. Translation gives CASSQDPQPGETQYF.

The chain recombines TRBV20-1 with TRBJ1-2, with 9 nucleotides matching TRBD1. Germline CDR1 DFQATT, CDR2 SNEGSKA (reference sequence). Losses at the gene ends were 0 bases for V and 8 bases for J; bases not matched to a gene: 13. The CDR3 covers 16 residues. CDR3 in amino acids: CSARDERDRALRGYTF. CDR3 sequence (DNA): TGCAGTGCTAGAGATGAACGGGACAGGGCCCTACGGGGCTACACCTTC.

This clonotype was picked up a small number of times. The chain joins TRBV7-9 to TRBJ2-3; D is undetermined. Germline V CDR1 and CDR2: SEHNR, FQNEAQ (reference sequence). This CDR3 is 15 amino acids long. V was pared by 5 bases and J by 4 bases, with 16 bases between. This chain's CDR3 is CASSPPGFPSDTQYF. For the CDR3, the DNA is TGTGCCAGCAGCCCCCCCGGGTTCCCGTCAGATACGCAGTATTTT.

The table lists this clonotype with a few counts. The V call is TRBV14, the J call TRBJ2-6, with D possibly being TRBD2 (6 bases). CDR1 and CDR2 from the germline V gene are SGHDN and FVKESK. The V and J ends lost 1 base and 2 bases respectively, with 27 bases between them. The CDR3 consists of 22 residues. The CDR3 is CASSQGGGVLGAWSPGANVLTF. The CDR3, as DNA: TGTGCCAGCAGCCAAGGAGGAGGGGTATTAGGGGCATGGAGCCCTGGGGCCAACGTCCTGACTTTC.

This chain uses TRBV20-1 with TRBJ1-5, with TRBD1 identical over 7 bases. The germline V gene encodes CDR1 DFQATT and CDR2 SNEGSKA (reference sequence). J gave up 0 bases and V 4 bases, and 6 bases lay outside the gene matches. CDR3 size: 15 residues. The CDR3 reads CSAMDRRLSNQPQHF. CDR3 DNA: TGCAGTGCTATGGACAGGCGACTTAGCAATCAGCCCCAGCATTTT.

This clonotype has only a few counts. The chain joins TRBV3-1 to TRBJ1-5; no clear D. The CDR3 covers 13 residues. The V end was cut by 2 bases, the J end by 7 bases, with 9 bases between. Germline CDR1 LGHDT, CDR2 YNNKEL (reference sequence). CDR3 sequence (DNA): TGTGCCAGCAGCCAATCCGAATACCAGCCCCAGCATTTT. This gives the protein CASSQSEYQPQHF. Using reference TRBV3-1 and TRBJ1-5 for the parts outside the CDR3, the full variable domain is DTAVSQTPKYLVTQMGNDKSIKCEQNLGHDTMYWYKQDSKKFLKIMFSYNNKELIINETVPNRFSPKSPDKAHLNLHINSLELGDSAVYFCASSQSEYQPQHFGDGTRLSIL.

This clonotype was picked up a small number of times. The chain has TRBV27 and TRBJ1-2, with TRBD1 matching over 7 bases. CDR3 length equals 14 residues. V was pared by 0 bases and J by 4 bases, with 2 bases of the junction left unmatched. The germline V gene has CDR1 MNHEY and CDR2 SMNVEV (reference sequence). The CDR3 DNA sequence: TGTGCCAGCAGTTTATCGAGACAGGGCTATGGCTACACCTTC. Amino acids: CASSLSRQGYGYTF.

This clonotype occurred many times. The rearrangement uses TRBV5-1 and TRBJ2-4; D is perhaps TRBD1 (6 bases). The CDR3 extends over 14 amino acids. The germline V gene encodes CDR1 SGHRS and CDR2 YFSETQ. The ends were cut back, 4 bases at V and 3 bases at J, with 11 bases in the middle. Here the CDR3 DNA reads TGCGCCAGCAGCCCACAGGGAGACAAAAACATTCAGTACTTC. It is translated as CASSPQGDKNIQYF.

This clonotype appeared a few times. V usage is TRBV5-1 and J usage is TRBJ2-5; D is undetermined. The CDR3 has 16 residues. The ends were cut back, 4 bases at V and 4 bases at J, with 20 bases in the middle. CDR1 and CDR2 (germline): SGHRS, YFSETQ. The DNA of the CDR3 is TGCGCCAGCAGCGTCCCGGGCTCCTCCTGGGGAGAGACCCAGTACTTC. It codes for CASSVPGSSWGETQYF.

This chain connects TRBV5-5 to TRBJ2-7; D might be TRBD2 (6 bases). CDR3 length: 15 amino acids. In germline, CDR1 is SGHKS, CDR2 YYEKEE (reference sequence). Trimming left V 1 base short and J 4 bases short, with 15 bases between. CDR3 sequence (DNA): TGTGCCAGCAGCTTGATCGGGGGTAGTTTTTACGAGCAGTACTTC. Encoded protein: CASSLIGGSFYEQYF.